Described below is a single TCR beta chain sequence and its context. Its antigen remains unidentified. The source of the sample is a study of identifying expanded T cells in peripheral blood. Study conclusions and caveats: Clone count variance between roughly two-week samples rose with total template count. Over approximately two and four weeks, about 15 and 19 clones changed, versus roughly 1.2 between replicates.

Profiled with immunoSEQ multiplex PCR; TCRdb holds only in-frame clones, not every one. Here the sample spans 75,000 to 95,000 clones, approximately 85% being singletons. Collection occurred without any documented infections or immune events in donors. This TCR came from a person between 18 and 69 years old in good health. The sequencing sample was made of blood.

CDR3 sequence: CASSEIREMGSYEQYF. CDR3 nucleotide sequence: TGTGCCAGCAGTGAAATTAGGGAAATGGGCTCCTACGAGCAGTACTTC. The V and J genes are TRBV25-1 and TRBJ2-7; no clear D gene. Germline V gene lookup returns CDR1 MGHDK and CDR2 SYGVNS. The CDR3 runs 16 residues. The V gene lost 2 bases and the J gene lost 0 bases, with 14 bases spanning the gap.